One and the same sample provided the 21 T cell receptor beta chains below, sequenced in a study of monozygotic twins with inflammatory bowel disease. TCRdb reprocessed the 5' RACE reads and stores each CDR3 protein as one record, lacking DNA. This table lists roughly 150,000 distinct CDR3 sequences. The material sequenced was blood. The receptors derive from a human donor with ulcerative colitis or Crohn's disease, or a healthy co-twin of an affected twin (not recorded which).

The genes are TRBV9 and TRBJ2-5. This CDR3 spans 14 amino acids. Germline V lookup: CDR1 SGDLS, CDR2 YYNGEE. CDR3 residues: CASSPQGVKETQYF. Supplemented by reference TRBV9 and TRBJ2-5, the full variable domain reads DSGVTQTPKHLITATGQRVTLRCSPRSGDLSVYWYQQSLDQGLQFLIQYYNGEERAKGNILERFSAQQFPDLHSELNLSSLELGDSALYFCASSPQGVKETQYFGPGTRLLVL.

The V gene is TRBV6-1, the J gene TRBJ2-6. This CDR3 is built from 16 residues. Germline V gene data show CDR1 as MNHNS and CDR2 as SASEGT. The CDR3 is CASRAPKVSGANVLTF.

The CDR3 protein is CASSPYLAGNTDTQYF. The chain carries TRBV18 and TRBJ2-3; TCRdb's D call, TRBD2, is unchecked because there is no DNA. The CDR3 is 16 amino acids. Germline V gene lookup returns CDR1 KGHSH and CDR2 LQKENI.

The V gene is TRBV20-1, the J gene TRBJ1-5. This CDR3 comprises 13 residues. From germline, CDR1 is DFQATT and CDR2 SNEGSKA (reference sequence). CDR3: CSASSYLNQPQHF.

The chain couples TRBV6-5 to TRBJ2-7; TCRdb's D call of TRBD1 is untestable without DNA. The CDR3 length is 15 residues. Looked up from germline, CDR1 is MNHEY and CDR2 is SVGAGI. CDR3 in amino acids: CASSYSTGLGYEQYF.

The J gene is TRBJ2-7, the V gene TRBV27; TCRdb proposes TRBD2, but this gene call is untestable without DNA. The V gene's germline CDR1 is MNHEY and CDR2 SMNVEV (reference sequence). The CDR3 is 16 amino acids. CDR3 amino acids: CASSGLAGFSSYEQYF.

This rearrangement joins TRBV12-3 or TRBV12-4 to TRBJ1-2; the TCRdb D gene call, TRBD1, has no DNA to confirm it. The CDR3 covers 14 residues. CDR3 amino acids: CASVRAGEWKGYTF.

The chain couples TRBV21-1 to TRBJ2-7; the TCRdb D gene call, TRBD2, has no DNA to confirm it. TRBV21-1 is a listed pseudogene. CDR3 size: 14 residues. CDR3 residues: CASSRKREGYEQYF.

The chain couples TRBV18 to TRBJ1-1; TCRdb names TRBD1, which stays unverified in the absence of DNA. CDR3 length equals 14 residues. Germline CDR1 reads KGHSH; CDR2 reads LQKENI. This CDR3 is CASSRTGQNTEAFF.

The rearrangement links TRBV28 to TRBJ2-1; lacking DNA, the TRBD1 call made by TCRdb goes unchecked. This CDR3 contains 14 residues. The germline gives CDR1 MDHEN, CDR2 SYDVKM. This CDR3 reads CASSLEPIGDEQFF.

The chain is built from TRBV5-1 and TRBJ1-5. CDR3 length equals 15 residues. In germline, CDR1 is SGHRS, CDR2 YFSETQ. CDR3 region: CASSYLDPSNQPQHF.

CDR3 loop: CAISTTGTDTQYF. The rearrangement links TRBV10-3 to TRBJ2-3; as DNA is missing, the TRBD1 call by TCRdb cannot be tested. Looked up from germline, CDR1 is ENHRY and CDR2 is SYGVKD. The CDR3 sequence is 13 residues long.

The chain uses TRBV7-2 and TRBJ2-3. The CDR3 consists of 13 residues. Germline-derived CDR1 and CDR2 are SGHTA and FQGNSA. CDR3 residues: CASSLHRTDTQYF.

This chain uses TRBV29-1 with TRBJ2-5. The CDR3 runs to 13 residues. The germline V gene encodes CDR1 SQVTM and CDR2 ANQGSEA. The CDR3 reads CSVVLGPGETQYF.

The rearrangement joins TRBV5-1 to TRBJ2-1; with no DNA, the TCRdb D assignment of TRBD2 cannot be verified. Germline assignment: CDR1 SGHRS and CDR2 YFSETQ. The CDR3 covers 14 residues. The CDR3 is CASSVLADNNEQFF.

The CDR3 loop is CATGQGAGGYTF. The gene calls are TRBV10-3 and TRBJ1-2; TCRdb selects TRBD1, and the lack of DNA leaves this call unchecked. The CDR3 is 12 amino acids. Germline lookup yields CDR1 ENHRY and CDR2 SYGVKD.

The rearrangement links TRBV20-1 to TRBJ1-5; TCRdb names TRBD1, which stays unverified in the absence of DNA. Germline CDR1 DFQATT, CDR2 SNEGSKA (reference sequence). The CDR3 sequence is 13 residues long. The CDR3 region is CSASRTYNQPQHF.

The chain uses TRBV7-9 and TRBJ2-5; TCRdb gives TRBD1 as the D gene, but with no DNA this cannot be confirmed. CDR1 is SEHNR, CDR2 FQNEAQ, per germline (reference sequence). This CDR3 comprises 15 residues. The CDR3 sequence: CASTLVGGRPETQYF.

The chain recombines TRBV15 with TRBJ2-5; the TRBD2 assignment by TCRdb is unverifiable without DNA. The CDR3 runs 15 residues. Germline CDR1 is LNHNV and CDR2 is YYDKDF (reference sequence). Here the CDR3 reads CATSRRTAGAETQYF. The full variable domain, its missing parts supplied by reference TRBV15 and TRBJ2-5, is DAMVIQNPRYQVTQFGKPVTLSCSQTLNHNVMYWYQQKSSQAPKLLFHYYDKDFNNEADTPDNFQSRRPNTSFCFLDIRSPGLGDTAMYLCATSRRTAGAETQYFGPGTRLLVL.

The gene calls are TRBV20-1 and TRBJ2-1; TCRdb reports TRBD2, a call that lacks DNA to check it against. Germline V gene data show CDR1 as DFQATT and CDR2 as SNEGSKA (reference sequence). The CDR3 consists of 15 residues. CDR3 region: CSARDEPSGYNEQFF.

CDR3 amino acids: CSAREAGGNNNEQFF. This sequence joins TRBV20-1 and TRBJ2-1; lacking DNA, the TRBD2 call made by TCRdb goes unchecked. The germline gives CDR1 DFQATT, CDR2 SNEGSKA (reference sequence). The CDR3 totals 15 residues.